Detailed here is one T cell receptor (beta chain). Brentuximab vedotin exposure varied among the patients, all of whom had relapsed after autologous stem cell transplantation. Thawed PBMCs yielded CD4+ T cells through magnetic negative selection. The sample belongs to a study of PD-1 blockade in classical Hodgkin lymphoma. Assay: immunoSEQ multiplex PCR; the TCRdb copy retains only in-frame clones and omits some. The sample holds around 34,000 clones; more than 80% are singletons and the top ten take more than 0.2%. The CDR3 length is 12 residues. From germline, CDR1 is SGHRS and CDR2 YFSETQ. V was clipped by 0 bases and J by 5 bases, with 4 bases between them.

Sequenced here: CD4+ T cells from blood, sampled at baseline. The rearrangement uses TRBV5-1 and TRBJ2-3; D uncertain. The clonotype comes from a human donor with classical Hodgkin lymphoma. The CDR3 nucleotides read TGCGCCAGCAGCTTGGCTGGAGATACGCAGTATTTT. Its translation: CASSLAGDTQYF. Drawing the rest from reference TRBV5-1 and TRBJ2-3, the complete variable domain is KAGVTQTPRYLIKTRGQQVTLSCSPISGHRSVSWYQQTPGQGLQFLFEYFSETQRNKGNFPGRFSGRQFSNSRSEMNVSTLELGDSALYLCASSLAGDTQYFGPGTRLTVL.